These T cell receptor beta chains were read from a single sample in a study of cytomegalovirus exposure and HLA in healthy donors. Clones were read by immunoSEQ multiplex PCR, and TCRdb kept only the in-frame ones, dropping some. In the table there are 250,000 to 400,000 clones, 88% of which are singletons. Sequenced input: PBMCs. Source of these receptors: a man aged 25 to 45 in good health and CMV-seronegative. Each CDR3 is given with its conserved first and last residue. Each record gives: V gene, clone size, D gene, J gene, CDR3 DNA, CDR3 protein. D genes are given only for firm matches. Size values are once, few and many counts, or a class for expanded clones, and some rows have none.

TRBV4-1	NA	NA	TRBJ1-1	TGCGCCAGCAGCCATTACAGGACGGGGAACACTGAAGCTTTCTTT	CASSHYRTGNTEAFF
TRBV4-3	NA	NA	TRBJ2-7	TGCGCCAGCAGCCAGGCGGAGAACTACGAGCAGTACTTC	CASSQAENYEQYF
TRBV27	NA	NA	TRBJ2-2	TGTGCCAGCAGCTTCCGGACAACCGGGGAGCTGTTTTTT	CASSFRTTGELFF
TRBV29-1	NA	TRBD1	TRBJ1-6	TGCAGCGTTAAGTTAACAGGGGACTATAATTCACCCCTCCACTTT	CSVKLTGDYNSPLHF
TRBV5-6	NA	NA	TRBJ2-1	TGTGCCAGCAGTCTGGGACAAATCTACAATGAGCAGTTCTTC	CASSLGQIYNEQFF
TRBV7-9	few	NA	TRBJ2-7	TGTGCCAGCAGCTTAGTGGGGGGGCCCCACGAGCAGTACTTC	CASSLVGGPHEQYF
TRBV13	NA	NA	TRBJ1-4	TGTGCCAGCAGCGACAGGACTAATGAAAAACTGTTTTTT	CASSDRTNEKLFF
TRBV5-6	few	TRBD1	TRBJ1-3	TGTGCCAGCAGCCACGACAGGGGGCCTCGAAACACCATATATTTT	CASSHDRGPRNTIYF
TRBV2	NA	NA	TRBJ1-2	TGTGCCAGGGACAGCGCTAACTATGGCTACACCTTC	CARDSANYGYTF
TRBV5-4	NA	NA	TRBJ1-4	TGTGCCAGCAGCTTGGTTACTGCCCGAGGGGAAAAACTGTTTTTT	CASSLVTARGEKLFF
TRBV25-1	NA	NA	TRBJ2-3	TGTGCCAGCAGTGAAGCCCGGGCAGATACGCAGTATTTT	CASSEARADTQYF
TRBV9	NA	NA	TRBJ2-7	TGTGCCAGCAGCGCCCCACATACATCCTACGAGCAGTACTTC	CASSAPHTSYEQYF
TRBV27	NA	TRBD1	TRBJ2-7	TGTGCCAGCAGCCAACAGGGGTCGAACTACGAGCAGTACTTC	CASSQQGSNYEQYF
TRBV5-1	NA	TRBD1	TRBJ2-5	TGCGCCAGCAGCTCAGACAGGGGCTTGGAGACCCAGTACTTC	CASSSDRGLETQYF
TRBV9	NA	NA	TRBJ1-1	TGTGCCAGCAGCCCCTGGGGAGGGTCGAACACTGAAGCTTTCTTT	CASSPWGGSNTEAFF
TRBV19	NA	TRBD2	TRBJ2-5	TGTGCCAGTGAAAACCTGCCGGGACTAGCTAATGAGACCCAGTACTTC	CASENLPGLANETQYF
TRBV19	NA	TRBD1	TRBJ1-2	TGTGCCAGTAGTCTCTCCCGGGACAGAGATAACTATGGCTACACCTTC	CASSLSRDRDNYGYTF
TRBV11-3	NA	NA	TRBJ2-7	TGTGCCAGCAGTCAGGACAGTGGCGAGCAGTACTTC	CASSQDSGEQYF
TRBV5-1	NA	NA	TRBJ1-5	TGCGCCAGTAGTCAGGGGTACAATCAGCCCCAGCATTTT	CASSQGYNQPQHF
TRBV27	NA	TRBD2	TRBJ2-3	TGTGCCAGCAGTTTTCGGACTAGCATGGGCACAGATACGCAGTATTTT	CASSFRTSMGTDTQYF
TRBV19	NA	NA	TRBJ1-5	TGTGCCAGCCAGGGAATCAATCAGCCCCAGCATTTT	CASQGINQPQHF
TRBV7-9	NA	NA	TRBJ2-2	TGTGCCAGCAGCATCTACTACACCGGGGAGCTGTTTTTT	CASSIYYTGELFF
TRBV18	few	NA	TRBJ1-3	TGTGCCAGCACCAGGGCGGCAGGGCTCTTCTCTGGAAACACCATATATTTT	CASTRAAGLFSGNTIYF
TRBV11-3	NA	TRBD1	TRBJ1-1	TGTGCCAGCAGCTTAACAGGGGAAAGGACTGAAGCTTTCTTT	CASSLTGERTEAFF
TRBV5-1	once	NA	TRBJ1-2	TGCGCCAGCAGCTTAGGCATTGAGGGCTATGGCTACACCTTC	CASSLGIEGYGYTF
TRBV27	NA	NA	TRBJ2-3	TGTGCCAGCAGTTTACGACAGACCACAGATACGCAGTATTTT	CASSLRQTTDTQYF
TRBV5-5	NA	TRBD1	TRBJ2-7	TGTGCCAGCAGCTCCTCCGGGACAGGGTACGAGCAGTACTTC	CASSSSGTGYEQYF
TRBV9	NA	TRBD1	TRBJ1-2	TGTGCCAGCAGCGTGGGGACAGAAAACTATGGCTACACCTTC	CASSVGTENYGYTF
TRBV5-1	NA	TRBD1	TRBJ2-1	TGCGCCAGCAGCTTGGCTGGACAGGTCTACAATGAGCAGTTCTTC	CASSLAGQVYNEQFF
TRBV7-8	NA	TRBD1	TRBJ2-7	TGTGCCAGCAGCTTAGGACAGGGCGCATTCTCGCAGTACTTC	CASSLGQGAFSQYF
TRBV5-1	NA	NA	TRBJ2-5	TGCGCCAGCAGCCAACTCGGGGTCCGAGAGACCCAGTACTTC	CASSQLGVRETQYF
TRBV6-5	NA	NA	TRBJ2-5	TGTGCCAGCCTCCTCCAAGAGACCCAGTACTTC	CASLLQETQYF
TRBV29-1	NA	NA	TRBJ1-1	TGCAGCGTTGACCCTGACACCTTGAACACTGAAGCTTTCTTT	CSVDPDTLNTEAFF